The T cell receptor beta chain under discussion was sequenced for a study of shared clonotypes between healthy human individuals. Assay: immunoSEQ multiplex PCR; the TCRdb copy retains only in-frame clones and omits some. The sample includes millions of clones, approximately 95% of them seen just once. V was trimmed by 2 bases and J by 5 bases, leaving 20 bases between them. Germline loops: CDR1 MNHEY, CDR2 SMNVEV (reference sequence). The length of the CDR3 is 17 residues. The TCR comes from a man between 18 and 35 years old in good health. Some clones in this sample may be carry-over from other donors' samples. This chain links TRBV27 with TRBJ2-3; weak D call: TRBD1 (5 bases). Sequenced material: naive CD4+ T cells from PBMCs. The sample's subset: CD45RA+ positively selected. DNA of the CDR3: TGTGCCAGCAGTTTAGGTCAGGGTGTACCGAATCAAGATACGCAGTATTTT. Translating it yields CASSLGQGVPNQDTQYF.